Listed below are T cell receptor beta chains from one sample, sequenced in a study of shared T cell receptors in the human thymus. The data were produced by immunoSEQ multiplex PCR, yet TCRdb's version contains in-frame clones alone and is incomplete. The sample contains about 500,000 clones, about 80% of which appear only once. The sample was also reused in another study, on human thymus T cells.

Sample: thymocytes. All receptors come from a boy younger than two with a congenital heart defect. Both conserved end residues are part of each CDR3. The D gene is left open where the match is weak. A clone size is listed for some rows: how often the clone was seen (once, few, many), or a class if it is expanded.

>TRBV7-9|.|.|TRBJ2-4
TGTGCCAGCAGCTATACCCAGAGCGTGGCCAAAAACATTCAGTACTTC
CASSYTQSVAKNIQYF
>TRBV4-2|.|TRBD2|TRBJ2-1
TGTGCCAGCAGCCAAGGGGGGGGTAGCTCTGAGGGCCGGTTCTTC
CASSQGGGSSEGRFF
>TRBV10-2|.|TRBD2|TRBJ2-7
TGCGCCAGCACGGAGCGGGAGTTCTCCTCCTACGAGCAGTACTTC
CASTEREFSSYEQYF
>TRBV29-1|.|.|TRBJ2-7
TGCAGCGTTGGAGATCTTTACGAGCAGTACTTC
CSVGDLYEQYF
>TRBV7-2|.|TRBD1|TRBJ1-5
TGTGCCAGCAGCTCCGGACAGGGGGGTCAGCCCCAGCATTTT
CASSSGQGGQPQHF
>TRBV30|.|TRBD2|TRBJ2-5
TGTGCCTGGAGAGCGGGAGGGCCCTGGGAGACCCAGTACTTC
CAWRAGGPWETQYF
>TRBV30|.|.|TRBJ2-7
TGTGCCTGGAGTATTATATCCGCGGGACGTACCTACGAGCAGTACTTC
CAWSIISAGRTYEQYF
>TRBV7-9|.|TRBD2|TRBJ2-7
TGTGCCAGCAGCTCTCCTAGCGGGATAAACCCCTACGAGCAGTACTTC
CASSSPSGINPYEQYF
>TRBV27|.|TRBD1|TRBJ1-5
TGTGCCAGCAGTTTACATACTCCCGGGACAGGGGCCGGCAATCAGCCCCAGCATTTT
CASSLHTPGTGAGNQPQHF
>TRBV6-1|.|.|TRBJ1-2
TGTGCCAGCAGTGAAGTTGACAGAACCTATGGCTACACCTTC
CASSEVDRTYGYTF
>TRBV7-9|.|TRBD2|TRBJ2-5
TGTGCCAGCAGCGTGTCAGGGGATGATCTAGCGGGAGATGGTGAGACCCAGTACTTC
CASSVSGDDLAGDGETQYF
>TRBV7-9|.|TRBD1|TRBJ2-2
TGTGCCAGCAGCCCAGGGACAGGGAGGCCCGGGGAGCTGTTTTTT
CASSPGTGRPGELFF
>TRBV29-1|.|TRBD2|TRBJ2-7
TGCAGCGTTTTGTCGCCGCGGGGGACGCGCGAGCAGTACTTC
CSVLSPRGTREQYF
>TRBV25-1|.|TRBD1|TRBJ2-5
TGTGCCAGCAGTGGGCCCAGGACAGGGGGGGAGACCCAGTACTTC
CASSGPRTGGETQYF
>TRBV19|.|.|TRBJ1-5
TGTGCCAGTAGTATCAGGGGCGGACCCCTCCAGCCCCAGCATTTT
CASSIRGGPLQPQHF
>TRBV30|.|.|TRBJ1-2
TGTGCCTGGACTGATGGCTACACCTTC
CAWTDGYTF
>TRBV6-5|.|.|TRBJ2-6
TGTGCCAGCAGTGAATGGTACGGTGTTCACGTCCTGACTTTC
CASSEWYGVHVLTF
>TRBV11-2|.|.|TRBJ1-5
TGTGCCAGCAGCCAGGGTACCAGGGGCAATCAGCCCCAGCATTTT
CASSQGTRGNQPQHF
>TRBV6-6|.|.|TRBJ1-4
TGTGCCAGCGAGCGGGAGGGGACGGAAAAACTGTTTTTT
CASEREGTEKLFF
>TRBV5-1|.|.|TRBJ2-5
TGCGCCAGCAGCGCGGAGGGGGAGACCCAGTACTTC
CASSAEGETQYF
>TRBV30|.|.|TRBJ2-5
TGTGCCTGCCTTGCACTACTCCAAGAGACCCAGTACTTC
CACLALLQETQYF
>TRBV20-1|few|.|TRBJ2-1
TGCAGTGCTAGGCGGGGGCATGAGCAGTTCTTC
CSARRGHEQFF
>TRBV7-9|.|.|TRBJ2-2
TGTGCCTCCGGGGGTCAAACCACCGGGGAGCTGTTTTTT
CASGGQTTGELFF
>TRBV5-6|few|.|TRBJ2-4
TGTGCCAGCAGCGGCAAACAGGGTCCCATTCAGTACTTC
CASSGKQGPIQYF
>TRBV30|once|.|TRBJ2-2
TGTGCCTGGAGCGCGTCCGGGGAGCTGTTTTTT
CAWSASGELFF
>TRBV28|.|.|TRBJ2-7
TGTGCCAGCAGTTTATCAGGGAACGGTGGGCACTACGAGCAGTACTTC
CASSLSGNGGHYEQYF
>TRBV25-1|few|.|TRBJ1-2
TGTGCCAGCACCCCCCCAGACCGGGGCTATGGCTACACCTTC
CASTPPDRGYGYTF
>TRBV18|once|.|TRBJ1-1
TGTGCCAGCTCACCTGGGCAGCAGAACACTGAAGCTTTCTTT
CASSPGQQNTEAFF
>TRBV5-1|.|TRBD2|TRBJ2-2
TGCGCCAGCAGAACAGGACTAGCGGAGAACACCGGGGAGCTGTTTTTT
CASRTGLAENTGELFF
>TRBV30|.|TRBD2|TRBJ2-3
TGTGCCTGCCATTCCAGACTAGCGGGCTCAAAAGGGGATACGCAGTATTTT
CACHSRLAGSKGDTQYF
>TRBV11-2|.|.|TRBJ2-7
TGTGCCAGCACTTGGAACAGGCCCTACGAGCAGTACTTC
CASTWNRPYEQYF
>TRBV11-2|.|.|TRBJ2-3
TGTGCCAGCAGCTTAGATGGCGGGCCCGAAGGAGATACGCAGTATTTT
CASSLDGGPEGDTQYF
>TRBV9|once|TRBD2|TRBJ2-3
TGTGCCAGCAGCTCCTGGACTAGCAGGGACACAGATACGCAGTATTTT
CASSSWTSRDTDTQYF
>TRBV5-1|.|TRBD2|TRBJ2-5
TGCGCCAGCAGCCACGCTAGCGGGGGAATCCAAGAGACCCAGTACTTC
CASSHASGGIQETQYF
>TRBV5-4|few|TRBD1|TRBJ1-2
TGTGCCAGCAGCCAAAGACAGGGGGATGGCTACACCTTC
CASSQRQGDGYTF
>TRBV4-2|.|TRBD1|TRBJ1-3
TGTGCCAGCAGCCACCCCTTTAGGGACAGGGGGCGAGACACCATATATTTT
CASSHPFRDRGRDTIYF
>TRBV14|few|TRBD1|TRBJ2-7
TGTGCCAGCAGCCAAGGGGTACAGGGGGACACCTACGAGCAGTACTTC
CASSQGVQGDTYEQYF
>TRBV10-3|.|.|TRBJ1-5
TGTGCCATCAGTGAGTCCCGGGTTCAGCCCCAGCATTTT
CAISESRVQPQHF
>TRBV7-3|.|.|TRBJ2-3
TGTGCCAGCAGCCAGGGGTTAGCTGGGGATACGCAGTATTTT
CASSQGLAGDTQYF
>TRBV19|.|.|TRBJ2-2
TGTGCCAGTGGGGGCCTTTTCAACACCGGGGAGCTGTTTTTT
CASGGLFNTGELFF
>TRBV4-3|.|TRBD2|TRBJ2-7
TGCGCCAGCAGCCAAGGGCCAGCGGGAGCTTCTTACGAGCAGTACTTC
CASSQGPAGASYEQYF
>TRBV15|few|TRBD2|TRBJ2-7
TGTGCCACCAGCACCCCCCGGCGGGGGACCTACGAGCAGTACTTC
CATSTPRRGTYEQYF
>TRBV29-1|.|.|TRBJ1-3
TGCAGCGTTGACTCAGGGCCAAACTCTGGAAACACCATATATTTT
CSVDSGPNSGNTIYF
>TRBV27|.|TRBD1|TRBJ2-5
TGTGCCAGCAAGGGACAGTCACACCCTTTCCAAGAGACCCAGTACTTC
CASKGQSHPFQETQYF
>TRBV4-3|.|.|TRBJ2-7
TGCGCCAGCAGCCAAGATTACCAGTCCCCCTACGAGCAGTACTTC
CASSQDYQSPYEQYF
>TRBV6-1|.|.|TRBJ1-5
TGTGCCAGCAGTGGACGGACGGGGGGAGATCAGCCCCAGCATTTT
CASSGRTGGDQPQHF
>TRBV30|.|TRBD1|TRBJ1-2
TGTGCCTGGAATCCACGGGACAGGAGCTATGGCTACACCTTC
CAWNPRDRSYGYTF
>TRBV5-6|.|TRBD1|TRBJ1-1
TGTGCCAGCACCCCGGGACAGACGAACACTGAAGCTTTCTTT
CASTPGQTNTEAFF
>TRBV7-2|.|TRBD2|TRBJ2-7
TGTGCCAGCAGCCCCTCTAGGACTAGCGCCTCCTACGAGCAGTACTTC
CASSPSRTSASYEQYF
>TRBV15|once|TRBD1|TRBJ1-5
TGTGCCACCAGCAGAGATATAGACCCCCGGGGACAGGAATCCAATCAGCCCCAGCATTTT
CATSRDIDPRGQESNQPQHF
>TRBV28|.|TRBD2|TRBJ2-7
TGTGCCAGCAGTCTCCGACTAGCGGATTACGAGCAGTACTTC
CASSLRLADYEQYF
>TRBV27|.|.|TRBJ2-3
TGTGCCAGCAGAGACATACCTAGCACAGATACGCAGTATTTT
CASRDIPSTDTQYF